A selection of T cell receptor beta chains follows, all from one sample in a study of T cell repertoires in cytomegalovirus infection. A single record per CDR3 protein comes from TCRdb applying MiXCR to the reads. The sample carries approximately 770,000 distinct CDR3 sequences, almost 30% recorded once. Their cognate antigens are unknown. This sample comprised cultured CD8+ T cells from PBMCs, obtained from culture after CMV antigen stimulation. These receptors came from a human donor in good health (CMV status not recorded). Some clones in this sample may be carry-over from other donors' samples. Both conserved end residues are part of each CDR3. The order of the fields is clone size, J gene, V gene, D gene, CDR3 protein, CDR3 DNA. A D gene is named only where the DNA matches it firmly. Not all rows give a size; the values are once, few, many and, for expanded clones, a class.

>few|TRBJ2-1|TRBV5-6|NA
CASSKKEGGPRNEQFF
TGTGCCAGCAGCAAGAAAGAGGGGGGCCCTAGGAATGAGCAGTTCTTC
>NA|TRBJ2-5|TRBV7-9|TRBD1
CASAGTGGKGQYF
TGTGCCAGCGCCGGGACAGGGGGCAAGGGCCAGTACTTC
>NA|TRBJ2-5|TRBV5-3|NA
CASSLEVADQETQYF
TGTGCCAGCAGCTTGGAAGTGGCGGATCAAGAGACCCAGTACTTC
>NA|TRBJ2-2|TRBV7-9|NA
CASARDEQAGELFF
TGTGCCAGCGCCCGGGACGAACAGGCCGGGGAGCTGTTTTTT
>NA|TRBJ2-1|TRBV9|TRBD1
CASSIRGDRGQFF
TGTGCCAGCAGCATACGAGGCGACAGGGGTCAGTTCTTC
>NA|TRBJ1-5|TRBV19|NA
CASSIVPGKSNQPQHF
TGTGCCAGTAGTATAGTGCCAGGGAAAAGCAATCAGCCCCAGCATTTT
>NA|TRBJ2-2|TRBV6-2/TRBV6-3|NA
CASRDLRQNTGELFF
TGTGCCAGCAGGGACTTGAGACAGAACACCGGGGAGCTGTTTTTT
>many|TRBJ1-1|TRBV12-3/TRBV12-4|TRBD1
CASSLVWDRVGAEAFF
TGTGCCAGCAGTTTAGTTTGGGACAGGGTTGGGGCTGAAGCTTTCTTT
>NA|TRBJ2-7|TRBV2|NA
CASSNPGDSYEQYF
TGTGCCAGCAGTAATCCAGGGGACTCCTACGAGCAGTACTTC
>NA|TRBJ2-1|TRBV10-3|NA
CAISASYNEQFF
TGTGCCATCAGTGCCAGCTACAATGAGCAGTTCTTC
>few|TRBJ2-7|TRBV6-2/TRBV6-3|NA
CASSYDRRGGSYEQYF
TGTGCCAGCAGTTACGACCGGCGTGGGGGCTCCTACGAGCAGTACTTC
>NA|TRBJ1-5|TRBV20-1|NA
CSARDRQSNQPQHF
TGCAGTGCTAGGGACCGGCAGTCAAATCAGCCCCAGCATTTT
>NA|TRBJ1-1|TRBV3-1|NA
CASSQDLPGTNTEAFF
TGTGCCAGCAGCCAAGATCTTCCGGGGACGAACACTGAAGCTTTCTTT
>few|TRBJ1-1|TRBV29-1|NA
CSVEGGENTEAFF
TGCAGCGTTGAGGGGGGCGAGAACACTGAAGCTTTCTTT
>few|TRBJ2-1|TRBV19|NA
CASTMGTLSSYNEQFF
TGTGCCAGTACCATGGGGACCTTAAGCTCCTACAATGAGCAGTTCTTC
>NA|TRBJ2-5|TRBV4-1|TRBD1
CASSQGQGRTHYF
TGCGCCAGCAGCCAAGGACAGGGACGGACCCACTACTTC
>few|TRBJ2-7|TRBV7-2|NA
CASSYYGGEYEQYF
TGTGCCAGCAGCTATTACGGAGGGGAGTACGAGCAGTACTTC
>few|TRBJ2-1|TRBV7-9|TRBD2
CASSGGLAGGYNEQFF
TGTGCCAGCAGCGGAGGGCTAGCGGGGGGGTACAATGAGCAGTTCTTC
>few|TRBJ2-5|TRBV10-3|NA
CAISETGKEETQYF
TGTGCCATCAGTGAAACCGGAAAAGAAGAGACCCAGTACTTC
>few|TRBJ2-1|TRBV7-6|TRBD2
CASSLEGLAGVYNEQFF
TGTGCCAGCAGCTTAGAGGGACTAGCGGGGGTCTACAATGAGCAGTTCTTC
>few|TRBJ2-3|TRBV7-2|NA
CASSLDGGSGGLGSSTDTQYF
TGTGCCAGCAGCTTAGATGGGGGGAGTGGGGGGCTGGGGTCTAGCACAGATACGCAGTATTTT
>NA|TRBJ1-1|TRBV12-3/TRBV12-4|TRBD1
CASSPQGWAEAFF
TGTGCCAGCAGCCCACAGGGGTGGGCTGAAGCTTTCTTT
>NA|TRBJ2-1|TRBV18|TRBD1
CASSPSPGQGARDYNEQFF
TGTGCCAGCTCACCATCTCCGGGACAGGGGGCCCGTGACTACAATGAGCAGTTCTTC
>few|TRBJ2-2|TRBV12-3/TRBV12-4|TRBD1
CASSFLTGDVNEDTGELFF
TGTGCCAGCAGTTTTTTAACAGGGGATGTGAACGAGGACACCGGGGAGCTGTTTTTT
>NA|TRBJ1-1|TRBV12-3/TRBV12-4|NA
CASSLGRGRATEAFF
TGTGCCAGCAGTTTAGGTCGGGGGAGGGCCACTGAAGCTTTCTTT
>many|TRBJ2-3|TRBV28|NA
CASSRTSTDTQYF
TGTGCCAGCAGTCGGACTAGCACAGATACGCAGTATTTT
>NA|TRBJ2-1|TRBV7-6|NA
CASSVSRGNEQFF
TGTGCCAGCAGCGTTAGCCGCGGGAATGAGCAGTTCTTC
>NA|TRBJ2-5|TRBV7-2|NA
CASSLRRTLKETQYF
TGTGCCAGCAGCTTAAGAAGGACGTTGAAAGAGACCCAGTACTTC
>few|TRBJ1-1|TRBV4-1|TRBD1
CASSLSQGGGTEAFF
TGCGCCAGCAGCCTGTCGCAGGGGGGGGGCACTGAAGCTTTCTTT
>few|TRBJ2-7|TRBV29-1|NA
CSVDVDGFYEQYF
TGCAGCGTTGATGTGGACGGATTCTACGAGCAGTACTTC
>NA|TRBJ2-3|TRBV28|NA
CASSLVRTTDTQYF
TGTGCCAGCAGTTTAGTTAGAACCACAGATACGCAGTATTTT
>NA|TRBJ1-4|TRBV9|NA
CASSVSGSNEKLFF
TGTGCCAGCAGCGTATCAGGGTCTAATGAAAAACTGTTTTTT
>NA|TRBJ2-2|TRBV20-1|TRBD1
CSANYRGRWTGELFF
TGCAGTGCTAATTACAGGGGGCGTTGGACCGGGGAGCTGTTTTTT
>many|TRBJ2-3|TRBV7-9|NA
CASTPGDKSKAGGTDTQYF
TGTGCCAGCACCCCTGGGGACAAGTCTAAGGCGGGAGGCACAGATACGCAGTATTTT
>few|TRBJ2-1|TRBV6-2/TRBV6-3|TRBD1
CASSYSADRGLHEQFF
TGTGCCAGCAGTTACTCTGCGGACAGGGGGCTTCATGAGCAGTTCTTC
>NA|TRBJ2-1|TRBV29-1|TRBD2
CSVEKMTSGGAIEQFF
TGCAGCGTCGAAAAAATGACTAGCGGGGGGGCGATTGAGCAGTTCTTC
>NA|TRBJ2-1|TRBV7-6|NA
CASSLASRRSSYNEQFF
TGTGCCAGCAGCTTAGCGAGTCGGAGAAGCTCCTACAATGAGCAGTTCTTC
>NA|TRBJ2-2|TRBV7-6|NA
CASSIQHTGELFF
TGTGCCAGCAGCATTCAGCATACCGGGGAGCTGTTTTTT
>NA|TRBJ2-2|TRBV3-1|NA
CASSLNAIANTGELFF
TGTGCCAGCAGCCTTAACGCTATAGCTAACACCGGGGAGCTGTTTTTT
>NA|TRBJ2-2|TRBV15|NA
CATSRDPSGIVKAGELFF
TGTGCCACCAGCAGAGATCCCAGTGGGATAGTTAAAGCCGGGGAGCTGTTTTTT
>few|TRBJ2-7|TRBV27|TRBD1
CASSLLTGGIYEQYF
TGTGCCAGCAGTTTACTCACAGGGGGCATATACGAGCAGTACTTC
>NA|TRBJ2-1|TRBV29-1|NA
CSGSDRDEQFF
TGCAGCGGTTCTGACCGAGATGAGCAGTTCTTC
>NA|TRBJ1-2|TRBV4-1|NA
CASSQDRGVRGYTF
TGCGCCAGCAGCCAAGATCGTGGGGTACGTGGCTACACCTTC
>NA|TRBJ2-2|TRBV20-1|NA
CSAARGGPGELFF
TGCAGTGCTGCCAGGGGAGGGCCCGGGGAGCTGTTTTTT
>NA|TRBJ1-1|TRBV6-2/TRBV6-3|TRBD1
CASSYSRTGDTEAFF
TGTGCCAGCAGTTACTCTAGGACAGGGGACACTGAAGCTTTCTTT
>NA|TRBJ2-4|TRBV7-9|NA
CASSYDPGNIQYF
TGTGCCAGCAGCTATGATCCAGGAAACATTCAGTACTTC
>many|TRBJ1-5|TRBV7-9|NA
CASSSDSSNQPQHF
TGTGCCAGCAGCTCGGACAGTAGCAATCAGCCCCAGCATTTT
>NA|TRBJ2-3|TRBV20-1|TRBD2
CSARVSGGASRSTDTQYF
TGCAGTGCTAGAGTTAGCGGGGGGGCCAGTAGGAGCACAGATACGCAGTATTTT
>NA|TRBJ2-5|TRBV10-2|NA
CASSEGTGENQETQYF
TGCGCCAGCAGTGAGGGAACGGGGGAGAACCAAGAGACCCAGTACTTC
>NA|TRBJ1-5|TRBV4-2|TRBD1
CASSQAGQGGQPQHF
TGTGCCAGCAGCCAAGCAGGACAGGGTGGTCAGCCCCAGCATTTT
>few|TRBJ1-2|TRBV19|NA
CASSPAPNYGYTF
TGTGCCAGTAGTCCGGCTCCTAACTATGGCTACACCTTC
>NA|TRBJ2-4|TRBV12-3/TRBV12-4|NA
CASSLGRRGIQYF
TGTGCCAGCAGCCTAGGGCGCAGGGGCATTCAGTACTTC
>few|TRBJ2-3|TRBV29-1|NA
CSVARGSTDTQYF
TGCAGCGTTGCACGGGGAAGCACAGATACGCAGTATTTT
>few|TRBJ2-3|TRBV7-4|TRBD2
CASLGGETDTQYF
TGTGCCAGCCTCGGGGGGGAAACAGATACGCAGTATTTT
>few|TRBJ2-7|TRBV7-9|NA
CASSQTSGVRTYEQYF
TGTGCCAGCAGCCAGACTTCAGGGGTAAGGACCTACGAGCAGTACTTC
>NA|TRBJ2-1|TRBV19|NA
CASSMWDHYDEQFF
TGTGCCAGTAGTATGTGGGATCACTACGATGAGCAGTTCTTC
>few|TRBJ2-1|TRBV6-2/TRBV6-3|TRBD2
CASSYSISGGDNEQFF
TGTGCCAGCAGTTACTCGATAAGCGGGGGAGACAATGAGCAGTTCTTC
>few|TRBJ2-3|TRBV10-2|NA
CASSAIGTQYF
TGCGCCAGCAGTGCGATCGGTACGCAGTATTTT
>NA|TRBJ1-1|TRBV5-1|NA
CASSLRAANTEAFF
TGCGCCAGCAGCCTACGGGCGGCGAACACTGAAGCTTTCTTT
>NA|TRBJ2-5|TRBV9|TRBD1
CASSPSGDRAETQYF
TGTGCCAGCAGCCCATCAGGAGACAGGGCCGAGACCCAGTACTTC